This entry describes one TCR beta chain. Its antigen is not known. The source of the sample is a study of T cell responses to AZD1222 COVID-19 vaccine. Sequenced by immunoSEQ multiplex PCR; TCRdb stores in-frame clones only, minus some. This sample carries about 94,000 clones, 85% of them seen once, and the ten largest clones take roughly 5%. Overall study findings and caveats: The study reported that nearly half of spike-specific TCRs target unmutated variant regions.

V lost 2 bases and J lost 1, with 8 bases in between. CDR3 length equals 14 residues. The germline CDR1 and CDR2 sequences are LGHDT and YNNKEL (reference sequence). The source material was peripheral blood, sampled 28 days after the second AZD1222 dose. This TCR derives from an adult who received the AZD1222 COVID-19 vaccine. V and J are TRBV3-1 (or the pseudogene TRBV3-2) and TRBJ1-1; D is unclear. The CDR3 here is CASSQIRQNTEAFF. The CDR3 DNA sequence: TGTGCCAGCAGCCAAATTAGACAGAACACTGAAGCTTTCTTT.